The clone carrying this TCR beta chain was seen once. Germline is not matched at one junction end, which may reflect a read error. The entry originates in a study of shared clonotypes between healthy human individuals. Study-level information: A few men and a couple of women, aged 18 to 49, were donors.

An even split of each subset's genomic DNA across several immunoSEQ plates was performed. Generated by immunoSEQ multiplex PCR, the TCRdb table keeps only in-frame clones and is missing some. Of fewer than 600,000 clones in the sample, about 74% are singletons; the top ten hold 12%. Donors, without exception, were Caucasian adults residing in Nashville, Tennessee. Germline V gene sequence: CDR1 SGHTA, CDR2 FQGTGA. The CDR3 length is 17 residues. Sequencing was done on a sample of PBMCs. The chain couples TRBV7-3 to TRBJ2-1, with TRBD2 identical over 7 bases. The receptor comes from a woman between 40 and 55 years old in good health. Some clones in this sample may be carry-over from other donors' samples. Written as DNA, the CDR3 is TGTGCCAGCAGCGTAACCAGGCTAGCGGCGTCCTTCGGGGAGCAGTTCTTC. This gives the protein CASSVTRLAASFGEQFF.